This record covers a single T cell receptor beta chain. This entry comes from a study of blood T cells in healthy people across ages. Then a second PCR, running roughly 7 to 11 cycles, was carried out with a sample-barcoded 5' primer and a J-beta primer mix. TCRdb analysed the 5' RACE reads with MiXCR anew, one entry per CDR3 protein. Among fewer than 1,000,000 distinct CDR3 sequences, around two fifths were seen once, and the ten largest hold about 19%. CDR1 and CDR2 (germline): SGDLS, YYNGEE. The CDR3 runs to 15 residues. The trim removed 0 bases at V and 8 bases at J, leaving 4 bases unmatched. The sequence was obtained from a man between 60 and 75 years old in good health. The sequencing sample was made of blood. The chain combines TRBV9 with TRBJ2-1; 11 bases map to TRBD2. CDR3 coding DNA: TGTGCCAGCAGCGTAGTTAGCGGGGGGGCCGATGAGCAGTTCTTC. Residues: CASSVVSGGADEQFF.